The 13 T cell receptor beta chains in this list originate from one sample, sequenced in a study of blood T cell repertoires in COVID-19. The repertoire was sequenced with immunoSEQ multiplex PCR; TCRdb's copy has only in-frame clones and lacks some. The sample lists roughly 10,000 clones, 75% to 90% occurring once. The sample taken for sequencing was peripheral blood. The receptors here all came from a man between 65 and 85 years old with active COVID-19.

In this sample, this clone turned up a few times. The chain joins TRBV6-5 to TRBJ1-2; D unclear. This CDR3 region has 14 residues. Trimming took off 6 bases at V and 4 bases at J, with 15 bases between the two ends. Germline assignment: CDR1 MNHEY and CDR2 SVGAGI. CDR3 bases: TGTGCCAGCAGCCCCAGCGGGCTAGGCTATGGCTACACCTTC. This gives the protein CASSPSGLGYGYTF.

The rearrangement joins TRBV9 to TRBJ2-2; D remains unclear. The CDR3 length is 15 residues. Germline V gene data show CDR1 as SGDLS and CDR2 as YYNGEE. Trimming cost V 4 bases and J 1 base, with 11 bases left between them. CDR3: CASSSSTRNTGELFF. In DNA, the CDR3 is TGTGCCAGCAGCAGTTCCACTCGGAACACCGGGGAGCTGTTTTTT.

The chain has TRBV6-5 and TRBJ1-1; 7 bases fit TRBD1. V dropped 5 bases and J dropped 8; count of bases not matched to a gene: 8. CDR1 is MNHEY and CDR2 is SVGAGI in the germline V gene. This CDR3 has 13 residues. The CDR3 region is CASSIQGKIEAFF. The CDR3 DNA reads as TGTGCCAGCAGTATACAGGGGAAGATCGAAGCTTTCTTT.

This clone was observed a few times. The chain employs TRBV10-3 and TRBJ1-5, with 7 bases matching TRBD1. CDR3 length: 17 amino acids. Germline-derived CDR1 and CDR2 are ENHRY and SYGVKD. V lost 3 bases to trimming and J lost 1 base; unmatched junction nucleotides: 9. The CDR3 reads CAISDSGTGVSNQPQHF. The CDR3 DNA reads TGTGCCATCAGTGATTCGGGCACAGGGGTGAGCAATCAGCCCCAGCATTTT.

This chain links TRBV7-6 with TRBJ2-2; maybe TRBD2 (6 bases). The CDR3 length is 14 residues. V was cut by 10 bases and J by 3 bases, with 15 bases left in between. Germline V lookup: CDR1 SGHVS, CDR2 FNYEAQ. The CDR3 here is CATRPGEYTGELFF. CDR3 DNA sequence: TGTGCCACCCGACCGGGAGAATACACCGGGGAGCTGTTTTTT.

V gene TRBV7-6 combines with J gene TRBJ1-6; the D gene is possibly TRBD1 (6 bases). The CDR3 covers 17 residues. The germline V and J ends were trimmed by 1 base and 6 bases, with 16 bases remaining between them. Germline loops: CDR1 SGHVS, CDR2 FNYEAQ. The CDR3 DNA is TGTGCCAGCAGCTTAGGACAGGTTAATTCCCCTAATTCACCCCTCCACTTT. This translates into CASSLGQVNSPNSPLHF.

This rearrangement joins TRBV5-8 to TRBJ2-2; D might be TRBD2 (6 bases). The CDR3 length is 15 residues. V was cut by 1 base and J by 6 bases, with 13 bases left in between. Germline CDR1 and CDR2: SGHTS and YDEGEE. In DNA, the CDR3 is TGTGCCAGCAGCTTGAGGAGGGAAGGGGCCGGGGAGCTGTTTTTT. Translating gives CASSLRREGAGELFF.

The rearrangement joins TRBV5-1 to TRBJ1-1; D possibly corresponds to TRBD1 (6 bases). The CDR3 is 12 residues long. Germline CDR1 and CDR2: SGHRS and YFSETQ. The germline V and J ends were trimmed by 6 bases and 10 bases, with 16 bases remaining between them. The CDR3 sequence: CASTYEGGAAFF. In DNA form, the CDR3 reads TGCGCCAGCACTTACGAAGGGGGTGCAGCTTTCTTT.

The sample holds a few counts of this clone. The chain recombines TRBV7-9 with TRBJ1-1, with D perhaps TRBD1 (6 bases). This CDR3 is built from 15 residues. Germline-derived CDR1 and CDR2 are SEHNR and FQNEAQ (reference sequence). Trimming removed 0 bases at V and 3 bases at J, with 11 bases between. The chain's CDR3 is CASSLAPRGYTEAFF. CDR3 DNA sequence: TGTGCCAGCAGCTTAGCGCCCAGGGGTTACACTGAAGCTTTCTTT.

This chain uses TRBV3-1 (or the pseudogene TRBV3-2) with TRBJ2-2, with D possibly matching TRBD2 (5 bases). The germline V gene encodes CDR1 LGHDT and CDR2 YNNKEL (reference sequence). The CDR3 has 14 amino acids. The V and J ends lost 4 bases and 6 bases respectively, with 12 bases between them. The CDR3 sequence is CASSLLLAPGELFF. CDR3 nucleotides: TGTGCCAGCAGCCTCCTCCTAGCCCCCGGGGAGCTGTTTTTT.

The J gene is TRBJ2-7, the V gene TRBV7-3, with 12 bases lining up with TRBD2. Germline-derived CDR1 and CDR2 are SGHTA and FQGTGA. The CDR3 loop spans 15 amino acids. Trimming cost V 4 bases and J 4 bases; bases outside gene matches: 5. The CDR3 DNA reads TGTGCCAGCAGCTCTAGCGGGGGGGCCGGGTACGAGCAGTACTTC. It codes for CASSSSGGAGYEQYF. The variable domain in full, with the rest retrieved from reference TRBV7-3 and TRBJ2-7, is GAGVSQTPSNKVTEKGKYVELRCDPISGHTALYWYRQSLGQGPEFLIYFQGTGAADDSGLPNDRFFAVRPEGSVSTLKIQRTERGDSAVYLCASSSSGGAGYEQYFGPGTRLTVT.

This clone has just a few counts. This chain links TRBV7-3 with TRBJ2-2; 10 nucleotides agree with TRBD2. Germline CDR1 SGHTA, CDR2 FQGTGA. V lost 3 bases to trimming and J lost 7 bases; unmatched junction nucleotides: 5. The CDR3 is 15 residues long. The CDR3 nucleotides read TGTGCCAGCAGCTTCCGGACTAGCGGCGGCGGGGAGCTGTTTTTT. Encoded protein: CASSFRTSGGGELFF. Using reference TRBV7-3 and TRBJ2-2 for the parts outside the CDR3, the full variable domain is GAGVSQTPSNKVTEKGKYVELRCDPISGHTALYWYRQSLGQGPEFLIYFQGTGAADDSGLPNDRFFAVRPEGSVSTLKIQRTERGDSAVYLCASSFRTSGGGELFFGEGSRLTVL.

The V gene is TRBV5-1, the J gene TRBJ2-3, with D maybe TRBD2 (5 bases). The CDR3 length is 16 residues. The V and J ends lost 4 bases and 1 base respectively, with 16 bases between them. Germline CDR1 is SGHRS and CDR2 is YFSETQ. In nucleotides, the CDR3 is TGCGCCAGCAGCCTGAGACCTTCGGAGGGCACAGATACGCAGTATTTT. Translated: CASSLRPSEGTDTQYF. Full variable domain (outside the CDR3, taken from reference TRBV5-1 and TRBJ2-3): KAGVTQTPRYLIKTRGQQVTLSCSPISGHRSVSWYQQTPGQGLQFLFEYFSETQRNKGNFPGRFSGRQFSNSRSEMNVSTLELGDSALYLCASSLRPSEGTDTQYFGPGTRLTVL.